The 10 T cell receptor beta chains given below trace back to one sample, sequenced in a study of blood T cell repertoires in COVID-19. Clones were sequenced by immunoSEQ multiplex PCR, and TCRdb holds only the in-frame ones, with some missing. The sample lists tens of thousands of clones, more than 65% seen once, with 25% in the top ten. The sample comprised peripheral blood. The receptors here all came from a man aged 60 to 69 with acute or convalescent COVID-19.

The chain employs TRBV12-2 and TRBJ1-1; TRBD1, the D gene given by the table, was not confirmed from the DNA. TRBV12-2 is noted as a pseudogene. The CDR3 spans 21 residues. The CDR3 loop reads CASRLAPRDRQGAQRNTEAFF. CDR3 nucleotide sequence: TGTGCAAGTCGCTTAGCTCCCCGAGATCGACAGGGGGCTCAAAGGAACACTGAAGCTTTCTTT.

J is TRBJ1-2 and V is TRBV5-1; D may be TRBD1 (5 bases). CDR3 length: 13 amino acids. Between the trimmed V and J ends, which lost 0 bases and 7 bases, there was a span of 10 bases. Germline lookup yields CDR1 SGHRS and CDR2 YFSETQ. The CDR3 sequence is CASSLEGTGGYTF. The DNA of the CDR3 is TGCGCCAGCAGCTTGGAGGGAACAGGTGGCTACACCTTC. The whole variable domain, remainder taken from reference TRBV5-1 and TRBJ1-2, is KAGVTQTPRYLIKTRGQQVTLSCSPISGHRSVSWYQQTPGQGLQFLFEYFSETQRNKGNFPGRFSGRQFSNSRSEMNVSTLELGDSALYLCASSLEGTGGYTFGSGTRLTVV.

This chain uses TRBV28 with TRBJ1-2; 8 nucleotides match TRBD1. The CDR3 is 15 residues long. V trimming: 4 bases; J trimming: 6 bases; junction bases outside the gene matches: 10. From germline, CDR1 is MDHEN and CDR2 SYDVKM. CDR3 amino acids: CASSWTGNGAHGYTF. The CDR3 coding sequence is TGTGCCAGCAGTTGGACAGGGAACGGGGCGCATGGCTACACCTTC.

The sample holds one count of this clone. The chain links TRBV25-1 to TRBJ2-1; a possible D gene is TRBD1 (5 bases). This CDR3 is built from 16 residues. Deletions cut 1 base from V and 6 bases from J, with 16 bases between. Per the germline V gene, CDR1 is MGHDK and CDR2 is SYGVNS. The CDR3 coding sequence is TGTGCCAGCAGTGAATTTGGCAGGGTGATGGGCAATGAGCAGTTCTTC. This encodes CASSEFGRVMGNEQFF.

In nucleotides, the CDR3 is TGCGCCAGCAGCTGGGGACAGGGCTTCGAGCAGTACGTC. Protein product: CASSWGQGFEQYV. The chain joins TRBV5-1 to TRBJ2-7, with TRBD1 matching over 9 bases. The CDR3 sequence is 13 residues long. With V trimmed by 3 bases and J by 6 bases, 4 bases remained unmatched. Germline loops: CDR1 SGHRS, CDR2 YFSETQ.

The CDR3 DNA reads as TGTGCCAGCAGCTTAGCGATAGCGGGGGGTTCCTACAATGAGCAGTTCTTC. Translating it yields CASSLAIAGGSYNEQFF. This rearrangement joins TRBV7-2 to TRBJ2-1; the match to TRBD2 covers 10 bases. In germline, CDR1 is SGHTA, CDR2 FQGNSA. V shed 0 bases and J 1 base; nucleotides not matched to a gene: 3. The CDR3 length is 17 residues.

The chain joins TRBV5-4 to TRBJ1-6, with 9 bases identical to TRBD1. Germline CDR1 reads SGHNT; CDR2 reads YYREEE (reference sequence). CDR3 length equals 16 residues. The V and J ends lost 0 bases and 9 bases, in that order; junction bases with no gene match: 7. CDR3 nucleotides: TGTGCCAGCAGCTTGGAATCCGGGACAGGGACTTCACCCCTCCACTTT. Protein product: CASSLESGTGTSPLHF.

J is TRBJ2-3 and V is TRBV2; 7 bases fit TRBD1. CDR1 and CDR2 (germline): SNHLY, FYNNEI. Losses at the gene ends were 4 bases for V and 5 bases for J; bases not matched to a gene: 6. The CDR3 has 14 amino acids. This CDR3 reads CASSVGRGRDTQYF. The CDR3 nucleotides read TGTGCCAGCAGTGTCGGAAGGGGGCGAGATACGCAGTATTTT.

This clone was observed a few times. J is TRBJ1-2 and V is TRBV6-5, with no clear D. The CDR3 loop spans 13 amino acids. In germline, CDR1 is MNHEY, CDR2 SVGAGI. Trimming pared 2 bases from V and 6 bases from J, leaving 10 bases between. The CDR3, as DNA: TGTGCCAGCAGTTACGAGGGATGGAATGGCTACACCTTC. Protein sequence: CASSYEGWNGYTF.

CDR3 nucleotide sequence: TGTGCCAGCAGCCAGCTCGGGAGCAGAAATGAGCAGTTCTTC. It encodes CASSQLGSRNEQFF. The chain carries TRBV3-1 (or the pseudogene TRBV3-2) and TRBJ2-1; TRBD2 is a possible D gene (6 bases). CDR3 size: 14 residues. Germline CDR1 and CDR2: LGHDT and YNNKEL (reference sequence). Trimming shortened V by 3 bases and J by 7 bases, and 13 bases separated the two germline ends.